The 19 T cell receptor beta chains in this list originate from one sample, sequenced in a study of T cell repertoires in cytomegalovirus infection. TCRdb re-derived calls from the reads in MiXCR, one entry per CDR3 protein. The table shows about 890,000 distinct CDR3 sequences, with roughly 30% occurring only once. No antigen has been identified for these receptors. This specimen was cultured CD8+ T cells from PBMCs, taken from culture after CMV antigen stimulation. These receptors originate from a human donor in good health (CMV status not recorded). Some clones in this sample may be carry-over from other donors' samples.

This clonotype has a handful of counts. The rearrangement uses TRBV24-1 and TRBJ2-4; unclear D gene. V gave up 1 base and J gave up 7 bases, with 13 bases separating them. CDR1 KGHDR and CDR2 SFDVKD come from the germline V gene. The CDR3 extends over 15 amino acids. CDR3 loop: CATSDFGRYGNIQYF. The CDR3 bases are TGTGCCACCAGTGATTTTGGCCGCTATGGGAACATTCAGTACTTC.

There are a few counts of this clonotype. The genes are TRBV6-5 and TRBJ2-1; TRBD1 agrees at 7 bases. The CDR3 is 14 amino acids. V lost 7 bases, J lost 1 base, and 4 bases stayed unmatched. Germline lookup yields CDR1 MNHEY and CDR2 SVGAGI. CDR3 sequence (DNA): TGTGCCAGCAATCCACAGGGGTCCTACAATGAGCAGTTCTTC. It translates to CASNPQGSYNEQFF.

The chain couples TRBV24-1 to TRBJ2-2; D gene unclear. Trimming stripped 3 bases from V and 2 bases from J, with 18 bases between. The V gene's germline CDR1 is KGHDR and CDR2 SFDVKD. This CDR3 has 18 amino acids. CDR3 nucleotide sequence: TGTGCCACCAGTGATCCCACATCCCGGCAGGCCAACACCGGGGAGCTGTTTTTT. As protein: CATSDPTSRQANTGELFF.

This clonotype was observed at least ten times. This chain connects TRBV19 to TRBJ1-6; 7 bases match TRBD1. V trimming: 8 bases; J trimming: 7 bases; junction bases outside the gene matches: 8. CDR3 size: 14 residues. Germline V gene sequence: CDR1 LNHDA, CDR2 SQIVND (reference sequence). CDR3 DNA sequence: TGTGCCAGTGTTGGGGGACAGCGCAATTCACCCCTCCACTTT. The encoded protein is CASVGGQRNSPLHF.

The CDR3 loop reads CSGVAAPSYEQYF. The CDR3 region has the DNA TGCAGTGGGGTTGCGGCTCCCTCCTACGAGCAGTACTTC. The chain links TRBV20-1 to TRBJ2-7; unclear D gene. The CDR3 has 13 amino acids. Germline CDR1 DFQATT, CDR2 SNEGSKA (reference sequence). Trimming removed 7 bases at V and 0 bases at J, with 13 bases between.

Notes on this clonotype: A junction end diverges from the germline sequence, so it may reflect a read error. The chain is built from TRBV2 and TRBJ2-7; D unresolved. The CDR3 has 12 residues. In germline, CDR1 is SNHLY, CDR2 FYNNEI. CDR3 sequence reads: CASSEEAYEQYF. CDR3 bases: TGTGCCAGCAGCGAAGAAGCCTACGAGCAGTACTTC.

This clonotype was counted only a few times. This chain uses TRBV27 with TRBJ1-5, with D possibly TRBD1 on 5 matching bases. The germline V gene has CDR1 MNHEY and CDR2 SMNVEV (reference sequence). Deletions cut 3 bases from V and 4 bases from J, with 13 bases between. This CDR3 has 15 amino acids. This CDR3 reads CASSFLGDGNQPQHF. The CDR3 DNA reads TGTGCCAGCAGTTTCCTAGGGGACGGAAATCAGCCCCAGCATTTT.

This clonotype has more than one count but fewer than ten. This sequence joins TRBV29-1 and TRBJ1-2; 7 nucleotides align to TRBD1. Germline V CDR1 and CDR2: SQVTM, ANQGSEA. CDR3 length: 14 residues. The ends lost 5 bases at V and 0 bases at J; junction bases unmatched: 6. The CDR3 nucleotides are TGCAGCGTTTTCACCGGGACAGCTAACTATGGCTACACCTTC. Translated: CSVFTGTANYGYTF.

The table lists this clonotype with a few counts. V usage is TRBV28 and J usage is TRBJ1-5; D uncertain. Germline-derived CDR1 and CDR2 are MDHEN and SYDVKM. Trimming took off 5 bases at V and 4 bases at J, with 12 bases between the two ends. This CDR3 comprises 14 residues. In DNA, the CDR3 is TGTGCCAGCAGTCCCCGACAAGCAAATCAGCCCCAGCATTTT. Amino acid sequence: CASSPRQANQPQHF.

The rearrangement links TRBV7-9 to TRBJ2-7; 9 nucleotides match TRBD2. CDR3 length: 14 residues. Germline values: CDR1 SEHNR, CDR2 FQNEAQ (reference sequence). Trimming at V came to 5 bases and at J to 2 bases, leaving 4 bases not matched to a gene. CDR3 region: CASSISGGAYEQYF. As DNA, the CDR3 is TGTGCCAGCAGCATTAGCGGGGGAGCCTACGAGCAGTACTTC.

The V and J genes are TRBV27 and TRBJ2-7; 8 bases fit TRBD2. From germline, CDR1 is MNHEY and CDR2 SMNVEV (reference sequence). V trimming: 8 bases; J trimming: 4 bases; junction bases outside the gene matches: 13. The CDR3 is 15 residues long. The CDR3 nucleotides read TGTGCCAGCCGGCCTAACGGGGGGGCCCCATACGAGCAGTACTTC. Amino acids: CASRPNGGAPYEQYF.

A few counts support this clonotype. This chain joins TRBV24-1 and TRBJ2-1; TRBD1 matches 7 bases. The CDR3 totals 17 residues. J was trimmed by 0 bases and V by 3 bases; bases with no gene match: 7. Per the germline V gene, CDR1 is KGHDR and CDR2 is SFDVKD. Here the CDR3 reads CATSDIRGGDSYNEQFF. CDR3 nucleotide sequence: TGTGCCACCAGTGATATCCGAGGGGGCGACTCCTACAATGAGCAGTTCTTC.

This clonotype was seen a handful of times. The chain combines TRBV7-9 with TRBJ2-7; perhaps TRBD2 as D (6 bases). Germline V CDR1 and CDR2: SEHNR, FQNEAQ (reference sequence). The CDR3 loop spans 14 amino acids. V lost 5 bases to trimming and J lost 4 bases, with 15 bases between them. DNA of the CDR3: TGTGCCAGCAGCGGCCAGGTGGAGGGTTACGAGCAGTACTTC. It specifies CASSGQVEGYEQYF.

The rearrangement joins TRBV27 to TRBJ1-2, with 8 bases fitting TRBD1. Trimming removed 2 bases from V and 7 bases from J; junction bases left unmatched: 6. This CDR3 has 14 amino acids. Germline V CDR1 and CDR2: MNHEY, SMNVEV (reference sequence). CDR3 nucleotides: TGTGCCAGCAGTTTAAGTGCAGGGGGCGTTGGCTACACCTTC. Residues: CASSLSAGGVGYTF.

This sequence joins TRBV25-1 and TRBJ1-1, with a possible D match to TRBD1 (6 bases). Germline V gene lookup returns CDR1 MGHDK and CDR2 SYGVNS. The V end lost 1 base, the J end lost 5 bases, and 11 bases lay between the germline ends. CDR3 size: 14 residues. Written as DNA, the CDR3 is TGTGCCAGCAGTGAATCAGGGGTCGAGACTGAAGCTTTCTTT. This gives the protein CASSESGVETEAFF.

In this sample, this clonotype turned up once. CDR3 protein: CSAIPGVEYNSPLHF. The CDR3 DNA follows: TGCAGTGCTATTCCAGGGGTCGAATATAATTCACCCCTCCACTTT. This chain links TRBV20-1 with TRBJ1-6, with TRBD1 as a possible D gene (6 bases). Germline V gene data show CDR1 as DFQATT and CDR2 as SNEGSKA (reference sequence). This CDR3 has 15 residues. The V gene lost 4 bases and the J gene lost 4 bases, with 14 bases spanning the gap.

This clonotype came up a few times. This sequence joins TRBV19 and TRBJ2-5, with 8 positions matching TRBD1. Germline V gene data show CDR1 as LNHDA and CDR2 as SQIVND (reference sequence). J was trimmed by 4 bases and V by 6 bases; bases with no gene match: 4. The CDR3 spans 13 residues. The CDR3 region is CASSAGQGETQYF. The CDR3 coding sequence is TGTGCCAGTAGCGCAGGACAGGGAGAGACCCAGTACTTC.

With regard to this clonotype: The junction shows a germline mismatch at one end, possibly a read error. The gene calls are TRBV7-2 and TRBJ1-2; D remains unclear. The V gene's germline CDR1 is SGHTA and CDR2 FQGNSA. CDR3 length: 16 residues. CDR3 loop: CVSSLKWLPMDYGYTF. The CDR3 DNA is TGTGTCAGCAGCTTAAAGTGGTTGCCTATGGACTATGGCTACACCTTC.

This clonotype was seen many times. The rearrangement uses TRBV7-9 and TRBJ2-5, with TRBD1 matching over 10 bases. After removal of 4 bases from V and 5 bases from J, the junction contained 10 bases not matched to a gene. This CDR3 spans 16 amino acids. In germline, CDR1 is SEHNR, CDR2 FQNEAQ (reference sequence). CDR3 region: CASSSPGQGFLETQYF. The CDR3 DNA reads TGTGCCAGCAGCTCCCCGGGACAGGGGTTCTTGGAGACCCAGTACTTC.